This entry is about one TCR beta chain. No antigen is known for it. Within one base of it there is no much larger clone, and no base qualities were kept. The immunoSEQ Assay, a bias-controlled multiplex PCR, was used to amplify TCRbeta CDR3 regions from genomic DNA. Per the source publication's procedure: The number of nucleated cells in each sample was estimated from the amplification of reference gene primers within the assay. To quantify the absolute abundance of each unique TCRbeta CDR3 rearrangement, sequence reads were collapsed and filtered. For each sample, productive Simpson clonality was calculated as the square root of Simpson's diversity index over productive rearrangements. TCRdb carries this immuneACCESS record with in-frame sequences only. Its versions omit some clonotypes, under half of them owing to an unresolved V gene in the studies checked, with the rest unexplained. D and trimming were read from the DNA, whereas the V and J calls and clone size are those reported in that table. The sample table shows 330,000 or so clones, and 85% to 90% are seen once. Approximately 1% of the sample goes to the ten largest clones.

Participants in the prospective study were aged roughly 18 to 100 years, lived in under 30 United States geographic areas, and enrolled through a virtual design. In the prospective study, participants were assigned to cohorts based on the clinical history participants reported in a screening survey and a study questionnaire. Exposed participants had been in contact with someone with a PCR-confirmed or clinician-diagnosed COVID-19 case within 2 weeks of study entry. In the prospective study, mobile phlebotomists collected whole blood, serum and a nasopharyngeal or oropharyngeal swab from each participant. Over a roughly 2-month period, participants in the prospective study had the option of providing additional blood draws and questionnaires. Prospective study blood samples were shipped either frozen or at room temperature before DNA extraction. The CDR3 covers 15 residues, taking in both the cysteine and the phenylalanine. Only the CDR3 DNA is retained, 45 bases long and in frame from the first base. V was cut back by 2 bases and J by 3 bases, leaving a gap of 12 bases between them. The germline V gene sets CDR1 to SGDLS and CDR2 to YYNGEE.

This sample stems from a study of blood T cell repertoires in COVID-19 (TCRdb year 2020). Study-wide context: Samples from collaborators originated in the United States, Italy and Spain and spanned both the acute and convalescent phases of COVID-19. The prospective study material was composed of cDNA or gDNA derived from T cells, B-cell-depleted T cells, or PBMCs. The dataset comprised deeply sampled blood TCRbeta repertoires from subjects exposed to, actively infected with, or recovered from COVID-19. The repertoires were made available in a free public database intended to serve as a resource for research on the immune response to SARS-CoV-2. Samples came from the ongoing ImmuneRACE study (first 160 participants) plus 1,254 subjects from 6 global collaborators. Sample metadata almost always included a de-identified subject ID, COVID-19 status, age in years and sex. Where available, HLA class I and class II types were taken from metadata supplied by the sample provider and were not determined by assay-based typing. Broad study findings and their caveats: How much clinical and demographic metadata was included differed by source and by participant, and the metadata was provided uncurated.

The sequencing input was PBMCs or T cells enriched from blood (not recorded which). The TCR was taken from a woman aged 25 to 39 who had been exposed to COVID-19. The sequence is built from TRBV9 and TRBJ2-1; a tentative D match to TRBD2 spans 6 bases. The CDR3 protein sequence reads: CASSVRAGSYNEQFF. The base sequence is TGTGCCAGCAGCGTGAGAGCGGGCAGCTACAATGAGCAGTTCTTC.